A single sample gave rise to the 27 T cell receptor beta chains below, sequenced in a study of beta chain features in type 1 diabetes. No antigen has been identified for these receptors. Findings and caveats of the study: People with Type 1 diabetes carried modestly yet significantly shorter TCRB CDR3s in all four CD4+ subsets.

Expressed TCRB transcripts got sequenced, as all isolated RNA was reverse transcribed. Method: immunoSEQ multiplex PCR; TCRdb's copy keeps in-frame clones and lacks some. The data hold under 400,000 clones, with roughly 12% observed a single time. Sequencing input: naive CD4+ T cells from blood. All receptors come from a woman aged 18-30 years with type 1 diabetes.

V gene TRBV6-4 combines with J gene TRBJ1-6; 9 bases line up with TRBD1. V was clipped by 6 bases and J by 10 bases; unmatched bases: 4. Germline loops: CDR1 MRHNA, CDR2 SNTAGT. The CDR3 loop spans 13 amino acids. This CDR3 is CASRGQGDSPLHF. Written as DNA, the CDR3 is TGTGCCAGCAGGGGACAGGGAGACTCACCCCTCCACTTT.

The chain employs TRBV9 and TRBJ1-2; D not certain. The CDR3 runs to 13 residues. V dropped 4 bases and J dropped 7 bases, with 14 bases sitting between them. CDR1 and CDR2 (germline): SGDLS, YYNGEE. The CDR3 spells CASSPKSFGGYTF. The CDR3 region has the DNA TGTGCCAGCAGCCCTAAATCCTTCGGTGGCTACACCTTC.

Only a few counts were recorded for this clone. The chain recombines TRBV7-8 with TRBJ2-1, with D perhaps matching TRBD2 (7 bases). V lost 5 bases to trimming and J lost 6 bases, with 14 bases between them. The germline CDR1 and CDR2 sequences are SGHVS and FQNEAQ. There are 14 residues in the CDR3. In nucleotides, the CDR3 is TGTGCCAGCAGCAAAAGGCGGGGGCGCAATGAGCAGTTCTTC. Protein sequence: CASSKRRGRNEQFF.

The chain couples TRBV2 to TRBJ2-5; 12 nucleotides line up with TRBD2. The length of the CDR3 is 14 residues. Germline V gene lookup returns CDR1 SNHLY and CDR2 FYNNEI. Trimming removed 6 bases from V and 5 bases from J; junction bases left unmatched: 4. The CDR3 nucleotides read TGTGCCAGCAGCACTACTAGCGGGAGGGAGACCCAGTACTTC. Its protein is CASSTTSGRETQYF.

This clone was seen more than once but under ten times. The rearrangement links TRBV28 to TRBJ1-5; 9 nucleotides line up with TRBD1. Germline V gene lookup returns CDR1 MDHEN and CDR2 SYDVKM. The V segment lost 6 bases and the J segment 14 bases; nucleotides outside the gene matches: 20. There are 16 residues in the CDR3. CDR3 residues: CASSVTWGTGMLTKHF. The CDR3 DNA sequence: TGTGCCAGCAGCGTAACCTGGGGGACAGGGATGCTGACGAAGCATTTT. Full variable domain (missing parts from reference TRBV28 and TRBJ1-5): DVKVTQSSRYLVKRTGEKVFLECVQDMDHENMFWYRQDPGLGLRLIYFSYDVKMKEKGDIPEGYSVSREKKERFSLILESASTNQTSMYLCASSVTWGTGMLTKHFGDGTRLSIL.

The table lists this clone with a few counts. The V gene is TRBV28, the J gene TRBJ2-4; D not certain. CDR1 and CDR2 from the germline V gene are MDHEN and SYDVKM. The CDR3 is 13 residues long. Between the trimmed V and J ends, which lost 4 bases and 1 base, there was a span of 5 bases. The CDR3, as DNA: TGTGCCAGCAGTTCCCCGGCCAAAAACATTCAGTACTTC. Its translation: CASSSPAKNIQYF.

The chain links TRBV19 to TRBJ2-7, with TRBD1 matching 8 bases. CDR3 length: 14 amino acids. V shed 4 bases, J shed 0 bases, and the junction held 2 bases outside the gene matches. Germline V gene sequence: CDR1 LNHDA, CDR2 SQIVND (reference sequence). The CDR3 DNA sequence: TGTGCCAGTAGTAGGGGACAGGCCTCCTACGAGCAGTACTTC. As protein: CASSRGQASYEQYF.

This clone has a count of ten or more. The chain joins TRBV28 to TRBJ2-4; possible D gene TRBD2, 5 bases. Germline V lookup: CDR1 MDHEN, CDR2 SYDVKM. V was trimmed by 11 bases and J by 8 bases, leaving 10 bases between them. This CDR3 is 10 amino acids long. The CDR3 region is CAVGRDIQYF. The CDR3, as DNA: TGTGCCGTAGGGAGAGACATTCAGTACTTC.

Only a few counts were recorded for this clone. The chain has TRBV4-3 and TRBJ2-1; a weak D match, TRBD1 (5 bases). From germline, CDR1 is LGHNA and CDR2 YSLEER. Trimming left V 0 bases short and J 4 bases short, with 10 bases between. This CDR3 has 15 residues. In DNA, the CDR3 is TGCGCCAGCAGCCAAGATCAACGACAGTACAATGAGCAGTTCTTC. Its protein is CASSQDQRQYNEQFF.

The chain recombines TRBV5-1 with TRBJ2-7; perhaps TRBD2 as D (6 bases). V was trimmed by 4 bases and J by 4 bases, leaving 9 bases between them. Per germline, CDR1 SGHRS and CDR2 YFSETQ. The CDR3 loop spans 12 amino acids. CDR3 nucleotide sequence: TGCGCCAGCAGCCCGGGAGCTTACGAGCAGTACTTC. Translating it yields CASSPGAYEQYF.

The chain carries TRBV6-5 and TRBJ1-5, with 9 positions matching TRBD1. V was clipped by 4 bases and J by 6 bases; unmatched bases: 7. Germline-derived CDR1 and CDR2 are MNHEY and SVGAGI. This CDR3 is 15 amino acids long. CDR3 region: CASSSYRGRGQPQHF. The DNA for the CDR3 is TGTGCCAGCAGTTCTTACAGGGGGCGAGGTCAGCCCCAGCATTTT.

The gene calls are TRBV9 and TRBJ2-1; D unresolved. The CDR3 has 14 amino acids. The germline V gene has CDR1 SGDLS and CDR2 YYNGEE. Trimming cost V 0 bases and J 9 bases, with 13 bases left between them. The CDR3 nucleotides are TGTGCCAGCAGCGTAGCGGCGGTTCGCAGTGAGCAGTTCTTC. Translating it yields CASSVAAVRSEQFF. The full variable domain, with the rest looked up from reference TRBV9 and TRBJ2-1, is DSGVTQTPKHLITATGQRVTLRCSPRSGDLSVYWYQQSLDQGLQFLIQYYNGEERAKGNILERFSAQQFPDLHSELNLSSLELGDSALYFCASSVAAVRSEQFFGPGTRLTVL.

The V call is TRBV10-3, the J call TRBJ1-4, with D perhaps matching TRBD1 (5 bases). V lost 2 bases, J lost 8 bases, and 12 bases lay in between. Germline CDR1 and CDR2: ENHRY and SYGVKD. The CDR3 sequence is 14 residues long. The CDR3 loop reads CAISERGSREKLFF. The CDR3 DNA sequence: TGTGCCATCAGTGAGCGGGGGTCGCGGGAAAAACTGTTTTTT.

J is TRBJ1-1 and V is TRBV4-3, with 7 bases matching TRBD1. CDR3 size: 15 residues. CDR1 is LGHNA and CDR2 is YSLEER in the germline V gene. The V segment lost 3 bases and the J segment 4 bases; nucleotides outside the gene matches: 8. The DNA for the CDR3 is TGCGCCAGCAGCCACCTACAGGGGACGGGCACTGAAGCTTTCTTT. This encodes CASSHLQGTGTEAFF.

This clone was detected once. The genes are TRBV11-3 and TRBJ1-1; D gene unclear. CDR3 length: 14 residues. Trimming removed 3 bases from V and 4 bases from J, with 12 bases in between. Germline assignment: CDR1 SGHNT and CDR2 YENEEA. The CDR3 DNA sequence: TGTGCCAGCAGCTTGCGGGAGGCTGTCACTGAAGCTTTCTTT. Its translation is CASSLREAVTEAFF.

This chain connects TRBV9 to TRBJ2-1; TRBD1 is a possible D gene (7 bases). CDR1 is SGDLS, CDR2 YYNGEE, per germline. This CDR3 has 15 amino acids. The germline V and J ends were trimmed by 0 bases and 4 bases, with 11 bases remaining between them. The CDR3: CASSVAGGRYNEQFF. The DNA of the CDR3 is TGTGCCAGCAGCGTAGCAGGGGGGAGATACAATGAGCAGTTCTTC. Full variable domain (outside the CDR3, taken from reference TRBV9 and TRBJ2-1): DSGVTQTPKHLITATGQRVTLRCSPRSGDLSVYWYQQSLDQGLQFLIQYYNGEERAKGNILERFSAQQFPDLHSELNLSSLELGDSALYFCASSVAGGRYNEQFFGPGTRLTVL.

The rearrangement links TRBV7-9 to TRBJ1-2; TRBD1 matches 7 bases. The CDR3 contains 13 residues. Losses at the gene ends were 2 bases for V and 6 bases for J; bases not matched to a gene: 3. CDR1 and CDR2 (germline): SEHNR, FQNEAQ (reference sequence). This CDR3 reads CASSLFTGDGYTF. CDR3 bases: TGTGCCAGCAGCTTATTTACAGGGGATGGCTACACCTTC.

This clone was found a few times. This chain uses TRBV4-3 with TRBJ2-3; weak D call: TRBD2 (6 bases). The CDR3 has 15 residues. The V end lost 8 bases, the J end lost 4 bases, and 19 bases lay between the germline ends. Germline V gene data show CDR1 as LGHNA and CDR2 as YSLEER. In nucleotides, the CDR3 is TGCGCCAGCTCTAACGGGGCGGGGTGGGCAGATACGCAGTATTTT. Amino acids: CASSNGAGWADTQYF.

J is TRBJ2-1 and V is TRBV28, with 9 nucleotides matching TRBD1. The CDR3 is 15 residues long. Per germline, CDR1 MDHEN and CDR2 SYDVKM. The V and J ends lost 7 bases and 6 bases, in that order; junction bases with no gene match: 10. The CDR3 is CASINSGQGFNEQFF. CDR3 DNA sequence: TGTGCCAGCATTAATTCGGGACAGGGTTTCAATGAGCAGTTCTTC.

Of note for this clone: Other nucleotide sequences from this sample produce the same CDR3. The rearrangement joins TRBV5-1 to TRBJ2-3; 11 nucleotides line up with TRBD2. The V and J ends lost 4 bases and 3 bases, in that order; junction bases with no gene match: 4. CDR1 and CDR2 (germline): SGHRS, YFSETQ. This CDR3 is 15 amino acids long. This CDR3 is CASSRLAGGTDTQYF. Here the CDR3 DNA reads TGCGCCAGCAGCCGCCTAGCGGGAGGAACAGATACGCAGTATTTT.

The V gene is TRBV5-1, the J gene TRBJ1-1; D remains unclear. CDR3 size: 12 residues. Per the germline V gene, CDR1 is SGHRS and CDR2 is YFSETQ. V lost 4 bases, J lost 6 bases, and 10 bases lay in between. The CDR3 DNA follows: TGCGCCAGCAGCCCCGGTAGCGCTGAAGCTTTCTTT. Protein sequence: CASSPGSAEAFF.

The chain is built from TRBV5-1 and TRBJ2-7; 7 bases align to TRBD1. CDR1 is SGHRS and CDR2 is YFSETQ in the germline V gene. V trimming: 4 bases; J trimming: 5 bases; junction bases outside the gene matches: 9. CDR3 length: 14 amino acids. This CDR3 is CASSHDRVRDEQYF. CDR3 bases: TGCGCCAGCAGCCACGACAGGGTGCGGGACGAGCAGTACTTC.

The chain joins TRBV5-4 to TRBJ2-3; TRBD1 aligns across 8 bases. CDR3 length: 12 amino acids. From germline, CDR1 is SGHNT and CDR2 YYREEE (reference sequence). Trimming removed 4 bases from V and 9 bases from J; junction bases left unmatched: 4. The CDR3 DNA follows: TGTGCCAGCAGCATAGGACAGGGCACGCAGTATTTT. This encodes CASSIGQGTQYF. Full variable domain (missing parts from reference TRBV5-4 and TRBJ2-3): ETGVTQSPTHLIKTRGQQVTLRCSSQSGHNTVSWYQQALGQGPQFIFQYYREEENGRGNFPPRFSGLQFPNYSSELNVNALELDDSALYLCASSIGQGTQYFGPGTRLTVL.

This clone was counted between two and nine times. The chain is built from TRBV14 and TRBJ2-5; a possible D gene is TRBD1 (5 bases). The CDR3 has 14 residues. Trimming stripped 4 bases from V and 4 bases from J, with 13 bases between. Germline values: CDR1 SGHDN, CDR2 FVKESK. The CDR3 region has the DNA TGTGCCAGCAGCCGAAATCAGGGAACAGAGACCCAGTACTTC. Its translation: CASSRNQGTETQYF.

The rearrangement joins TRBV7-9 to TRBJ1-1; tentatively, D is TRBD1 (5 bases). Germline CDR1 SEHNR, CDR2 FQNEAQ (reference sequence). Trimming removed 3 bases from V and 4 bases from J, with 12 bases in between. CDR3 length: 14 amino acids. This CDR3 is CASSLEQVRTEAFF. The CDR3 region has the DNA TGTGCCAGCAGCTTGGAACAGGTTCGCACTGAAGCTTTCTTT. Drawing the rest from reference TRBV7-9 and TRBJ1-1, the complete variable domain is DTGVSQNPRHKITKRGQNVTFRCDPISEHNRLYWYRQTLGQGPEFLTYFQNEAQLEKSRLLSDRFSAERPKGSFSTLEIQRTEQGDSAMYLCASSLEQVRTEAFFGQGTRLTVV.

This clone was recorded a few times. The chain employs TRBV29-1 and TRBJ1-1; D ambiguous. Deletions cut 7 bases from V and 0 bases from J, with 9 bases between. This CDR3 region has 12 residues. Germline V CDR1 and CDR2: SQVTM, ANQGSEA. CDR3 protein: CSAGKVNTEAFF. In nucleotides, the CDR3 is TGCAGCGCCGGGAAAGTGAACACTGAAGCTTTCTTT.

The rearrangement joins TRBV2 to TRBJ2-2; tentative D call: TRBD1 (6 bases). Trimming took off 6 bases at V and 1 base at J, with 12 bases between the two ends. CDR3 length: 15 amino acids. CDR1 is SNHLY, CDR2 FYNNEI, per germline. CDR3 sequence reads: CASRPDRMNTGELFF. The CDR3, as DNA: TGTGCCAGCAGACCCGACAGGATGAACACCGGGGAGCTGTTTTTT.